This is a list of T cell receptor beta chains from one sample in a study of OX40 agonist ivuxolimab in advanced cancers. Clones were sequenced by immunoSEQ multiplex PCR, and TCRdb holds only the in-frame ones, with some missing. The table has tens of thousands of clones, 65% to 90% seen once. Sequenced material: CD4+ or CD8+ T cells sorted from blood, taken in a trial of the OX40 agonist ivuxolimab. The receptors originated from an adult with an advanced solid tumor such as melanoma, head and neck, liver or kidney cancer. Each CDR3 is given without its conserved first and last residue. Each record gives: CDR3 protein, J gene, V gene.

ASRDPNRGTYGYT | TRBJ1-2 | TRBV25-1
ASSKAPGHRGSNTIY | TRBJ1-3 | TRBV21-1
ASRRLAGGRRETQY | TRBJ2-5 | TRBV11-2
ASSGESSVSGYT | TRBJ1-2 | TRBV2
ASRDTGTRYGYT | TRBJ1-2 | TRBV6-1
ASGGDVPGELF | TRBJ2-2 | TRBV12-5
ASSRNQGSYEQY | TRBJ2-7 | TRBV14
ASCKTSGYYEQY | TRBJ2-7 | TRBV2
ASSLLLALRDNEQF | TRBJ2-1 | TRBV27
ASSLAQRGAYEQY | - | TRBV5-1
ASSQEGWRSSYNEQF | TRBJ2-1 | TRBV4-2
ASSLPGQGAFGYT | TRBJ1-2 | TRBV5-1
ASSLLGVAANEQF | TRBJ2-1 | TRBV7-3
ASSVPVGEQF | TRBJ2-1 | TRBV9
ASRRDENYGYT | TRBJ1-2 | TRBV6-1
ASTGLNTEAF | TRBJ1-1 | TRBV11-2
AISSRQDLSGNTIY | TRBJ1-3 | TRBV10-3
SVEDFPLRDTQY | TRBJ2-3 | TRBV29-1
ASSPWGTHSGNTIY | TRBJ1-3 | TRBV9
AWRARAASDEQF | TRBJ2-1 | TRBV30
ASSPSPSTDTQY | TRBJ2-3 | TRBV9
ASRSGQSYNEQF | TRBJ2-1 | TRBV6-6
ASSLGPQRRSDTQY | TRBJ2-3 | TRBV7-2
ASRPGQGNSPLH | TRBJ1-6 | TRBV10-2
ASSLDLGQPQH | TRBJ1-5 | TRBV7-9
ASRNLYEQY | TRBJ2-7 | TRBV6-5
SVEGPGGLYGYT | TRBJ1-2 | TRBV29-1
ASSLTGIKDTIY | TRBJ1-3 | TRBV19
ASSSHRGTQY | TRBJ2-5 | TRBV27
ASSLQGKNTEAF | TRBJ1-1 | TRBV7-6
ASSLAGGAGSGYT | TRBJ1-2 | TRBV5-1
ASSQVGTEAF | TRBJ1-1 | TRBV14
ASSPYTSGLTDTQY | TRBJ2-3 | TRBV14
ASSYRGTGVRHYGYT | TRBJ1-2 | TRBV5-1
ASSDQGYEQF | TRBJ2-1 | TRBV11-3
ASNRDTNYGYT | TRBJ1-2 | TRBV2
ASSLYRDRGLPETDTQY | TRBJ2-3 | TRBV27
ASGLGLAGGLQETQY | TRBJ2-5 | TRBV12-5
ASSLGSVGTDEQF | TRBJ2-1 | TRBV5-1
ASSSRSGPLNTGELF | TRBJ2-2 | TRBV2
ASRATGGYNSPLH | TRBJ1-6 | TRBV19
ASSQGGGSSYNEQF | TRBJ2-1 | TRBV5-4
ASRVGGNQPQH | TRBJ1-5 | TRBV6-6